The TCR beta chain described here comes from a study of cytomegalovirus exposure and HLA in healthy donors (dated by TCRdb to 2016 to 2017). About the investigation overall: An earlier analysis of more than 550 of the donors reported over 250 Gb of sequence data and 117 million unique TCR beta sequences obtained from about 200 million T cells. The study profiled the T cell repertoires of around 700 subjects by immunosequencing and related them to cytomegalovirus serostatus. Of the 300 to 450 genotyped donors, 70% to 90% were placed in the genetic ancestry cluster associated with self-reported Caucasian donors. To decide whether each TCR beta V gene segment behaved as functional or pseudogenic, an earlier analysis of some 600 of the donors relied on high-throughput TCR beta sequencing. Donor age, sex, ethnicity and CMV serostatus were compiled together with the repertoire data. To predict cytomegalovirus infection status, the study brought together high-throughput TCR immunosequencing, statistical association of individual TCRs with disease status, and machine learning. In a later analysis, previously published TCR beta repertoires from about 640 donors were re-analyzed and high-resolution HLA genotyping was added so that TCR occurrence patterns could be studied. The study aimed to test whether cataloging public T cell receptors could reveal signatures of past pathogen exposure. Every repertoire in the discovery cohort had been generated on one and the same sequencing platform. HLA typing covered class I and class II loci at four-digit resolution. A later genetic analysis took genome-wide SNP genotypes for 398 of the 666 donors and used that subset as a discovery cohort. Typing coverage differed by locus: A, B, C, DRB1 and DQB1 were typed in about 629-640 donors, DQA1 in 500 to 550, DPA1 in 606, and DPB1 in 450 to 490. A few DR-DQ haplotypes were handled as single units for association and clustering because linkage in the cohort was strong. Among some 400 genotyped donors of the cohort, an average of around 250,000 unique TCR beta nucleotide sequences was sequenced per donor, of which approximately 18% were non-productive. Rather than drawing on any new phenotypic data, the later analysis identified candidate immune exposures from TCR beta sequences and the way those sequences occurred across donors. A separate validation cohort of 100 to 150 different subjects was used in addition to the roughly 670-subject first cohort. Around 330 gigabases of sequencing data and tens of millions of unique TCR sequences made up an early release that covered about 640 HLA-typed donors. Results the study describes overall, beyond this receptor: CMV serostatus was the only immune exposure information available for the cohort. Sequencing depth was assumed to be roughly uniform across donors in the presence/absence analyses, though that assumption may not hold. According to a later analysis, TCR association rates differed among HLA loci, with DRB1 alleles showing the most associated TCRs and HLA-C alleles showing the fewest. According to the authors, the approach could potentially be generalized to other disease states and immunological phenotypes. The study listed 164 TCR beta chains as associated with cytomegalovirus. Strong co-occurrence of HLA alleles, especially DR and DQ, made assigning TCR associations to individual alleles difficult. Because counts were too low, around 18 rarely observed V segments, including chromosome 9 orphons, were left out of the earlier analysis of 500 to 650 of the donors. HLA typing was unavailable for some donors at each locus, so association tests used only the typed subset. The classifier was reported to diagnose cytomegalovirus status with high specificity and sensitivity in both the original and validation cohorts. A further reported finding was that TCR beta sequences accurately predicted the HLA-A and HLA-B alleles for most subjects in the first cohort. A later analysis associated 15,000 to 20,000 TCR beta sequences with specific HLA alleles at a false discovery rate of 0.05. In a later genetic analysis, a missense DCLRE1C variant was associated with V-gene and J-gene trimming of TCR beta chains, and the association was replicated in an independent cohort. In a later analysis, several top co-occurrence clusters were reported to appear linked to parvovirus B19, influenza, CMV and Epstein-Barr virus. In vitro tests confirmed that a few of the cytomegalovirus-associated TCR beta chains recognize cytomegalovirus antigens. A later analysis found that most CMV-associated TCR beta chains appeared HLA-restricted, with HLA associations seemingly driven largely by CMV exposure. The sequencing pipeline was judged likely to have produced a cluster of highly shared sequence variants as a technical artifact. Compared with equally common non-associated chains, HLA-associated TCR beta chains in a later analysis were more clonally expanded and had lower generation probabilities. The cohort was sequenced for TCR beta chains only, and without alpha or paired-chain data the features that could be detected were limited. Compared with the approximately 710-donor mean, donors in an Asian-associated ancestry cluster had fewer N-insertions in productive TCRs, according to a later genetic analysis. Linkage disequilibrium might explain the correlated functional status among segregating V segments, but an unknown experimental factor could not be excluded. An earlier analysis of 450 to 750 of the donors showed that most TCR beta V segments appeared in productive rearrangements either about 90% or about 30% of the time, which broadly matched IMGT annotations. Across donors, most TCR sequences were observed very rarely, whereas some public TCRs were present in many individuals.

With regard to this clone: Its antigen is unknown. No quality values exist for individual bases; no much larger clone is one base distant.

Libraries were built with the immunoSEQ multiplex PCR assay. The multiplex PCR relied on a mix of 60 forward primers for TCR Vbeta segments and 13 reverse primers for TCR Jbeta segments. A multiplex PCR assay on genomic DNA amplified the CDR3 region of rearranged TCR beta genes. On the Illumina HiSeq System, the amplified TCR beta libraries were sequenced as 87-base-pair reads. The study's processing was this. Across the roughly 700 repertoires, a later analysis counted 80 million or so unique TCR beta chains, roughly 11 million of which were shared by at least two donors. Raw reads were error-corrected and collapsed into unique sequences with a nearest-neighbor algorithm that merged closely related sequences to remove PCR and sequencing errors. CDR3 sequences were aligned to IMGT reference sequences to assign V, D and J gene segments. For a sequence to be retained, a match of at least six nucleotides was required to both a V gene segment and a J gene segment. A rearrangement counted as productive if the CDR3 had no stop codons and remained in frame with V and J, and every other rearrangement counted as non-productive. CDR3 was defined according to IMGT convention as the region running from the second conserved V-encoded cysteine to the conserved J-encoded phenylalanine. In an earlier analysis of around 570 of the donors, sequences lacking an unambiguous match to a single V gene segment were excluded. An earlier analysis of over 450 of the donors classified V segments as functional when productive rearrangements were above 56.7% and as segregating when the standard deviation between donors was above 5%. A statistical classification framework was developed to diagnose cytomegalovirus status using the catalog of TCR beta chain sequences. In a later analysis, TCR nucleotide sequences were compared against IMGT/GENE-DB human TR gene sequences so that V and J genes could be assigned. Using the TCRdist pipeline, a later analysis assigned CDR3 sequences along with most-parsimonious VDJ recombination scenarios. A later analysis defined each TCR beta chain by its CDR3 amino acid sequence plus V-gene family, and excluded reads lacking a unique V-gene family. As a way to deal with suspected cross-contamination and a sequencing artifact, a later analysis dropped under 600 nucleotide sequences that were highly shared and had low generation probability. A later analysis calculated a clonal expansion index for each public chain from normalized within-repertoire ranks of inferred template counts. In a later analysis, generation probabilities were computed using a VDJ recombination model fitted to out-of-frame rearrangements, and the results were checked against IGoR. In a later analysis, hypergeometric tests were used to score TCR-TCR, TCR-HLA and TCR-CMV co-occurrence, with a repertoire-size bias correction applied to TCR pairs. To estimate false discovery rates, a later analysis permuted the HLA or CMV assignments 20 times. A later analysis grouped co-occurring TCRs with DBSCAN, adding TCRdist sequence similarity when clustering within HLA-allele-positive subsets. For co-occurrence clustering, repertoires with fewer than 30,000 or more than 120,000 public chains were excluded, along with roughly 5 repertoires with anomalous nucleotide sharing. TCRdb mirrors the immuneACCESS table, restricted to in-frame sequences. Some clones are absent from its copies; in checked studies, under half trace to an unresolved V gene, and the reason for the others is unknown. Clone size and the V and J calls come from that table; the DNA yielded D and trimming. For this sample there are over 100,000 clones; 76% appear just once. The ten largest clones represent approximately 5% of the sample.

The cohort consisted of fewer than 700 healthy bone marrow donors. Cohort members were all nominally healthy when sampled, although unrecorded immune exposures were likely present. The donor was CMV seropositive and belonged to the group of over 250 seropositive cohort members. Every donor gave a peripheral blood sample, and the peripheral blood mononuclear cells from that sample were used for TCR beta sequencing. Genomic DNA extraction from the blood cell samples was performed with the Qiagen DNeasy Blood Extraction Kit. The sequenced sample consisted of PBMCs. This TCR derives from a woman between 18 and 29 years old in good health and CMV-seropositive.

At the DNA level, the sequence is TGCGCCAGCAGCCGCCCCACAGGGTTAAACACTGAAGCTTTCTTT. This yields the protein CASSRPTGLNTEAFF. This chain joins TRBV4-1 to TRBJ1-1, and the D gene may be TRBD1, 6 bases matching. V sheds 4 bases and J sheds 2 bases, leaving 14 bases between their ends. Reading the germline V gene gives CDR1 MGHRA and CDR2 YSYEKL. Including the terminal cysteine and phenylalanine, the CDR3 comprises 15 residues. Just CDR3 DNA is preserved here, 45 bases in frame from base 1.